This is a list of T cell receptor beta chains from one sample in a study of shared clonotypes between healthy human individuals. Sequencing was performed with immunoSEQ multiplex PCR; in TCRdb, only in-frame clones are kept and a portion is missing. The sample includes millions of clones, roughly 96% seen only once; the top ten take more than 0.1%. The sequenced material came from naive CD4+ T cells sorted from blood. The receptors originated from a man aged 18 to 30 in good health. Both conserved end residues are part of each CDR3. D genes are given only for firm matches. The size field is filled for only some rows; it gives once, few, many or a size class.

v_call: TRBV11-2
j_call: TRBJ2-7
clone_size: NA
d_call: NA
cdr3_nt: TGTGCCAGCAGCTACCCATCAAGGAGGTTCGAGCAGTACTTC
cdr3_aa: CASSYPSRRFEQYF

v_call: TRBV6-6
j_call: TRBJ2-7
clone_size: NA
d_call: NA
cdr3_nt: TGTGCCGTATCCAAGACAGTTGCCTACGAGCAGTACTTC
cdr3_aa: CAVSKTVAYEQYF

v_call: TRBV4-3
j_call: TRBJ2-3
clone_size: NA
d_call: TRBD2
cdr3_nt: TGCGCCAGCAGCCAAGCGACTAGCGGGACAGCGCAGTATTTT
cdr3_aa: CASSQATSGTAQYF

v_call: TRBV10-1
j_call: TRBJ1-1
clone_size: NA
d_call: TRBD1
cdr3_nt: TGCGCCAGCAGGGGACAGGGGAGGAACACTGAAGCTTTCTTT
cdr3_aa: CASRGQGRNTEAFF

v_call: TRBV5-4
j_call: TRBJ1-2
clone_size: NA
d_call: NA
cdr3_nt: TGTGCCAGCAGCTTGTATTCCGGGGTTGGCGGCTACACCTTC
cdr3_aa: CASSLYSGVGGYTF

v_call: TRBV30
j_call: TRBJ1-2
clone_size: NA
d_call: NA
cdr3_nt: TGTGCCTGGAGGACGGCTAGGGAGGGCTACACCTTC
cdr3_aa: CAWRTAREGYTF

v_call: TRBV19
j_call: TRBJ1-2
clone_size: NA
d_call: NA
cdr3_nt: TGTGCCAGTAGAAACAGGGATCTCTATGGCTACACCTTC
cdr3_aa: CASRNRDLYGYTF

v_call: TRBV9
j_call: TRBJ2-7
clone_size: NA
d_call: TRBD2
cdr3_nt: TGTGCCAGCAGCGTAGGGGAGGGTTCCTACGAGCAGTACTTC
cdr3_aa: CASSVGEGSYEQYF

v_call: TRBV2
j_call: TRBJ1-1
clone_size: NA
d_call: NA
cdr3_nt: TGTGCCAGTAGGACAGCACATACTGAAGCTTTCTTT
cdr3_aa: CASRTAHTEAFF

v_call: TRBV29-1
j_call: TRBJ2-1
clone_size: many
d_call: TRBD2
cdr3_nt: TGCAGCGTTAAGGGACTAGCGGGACGCAATGAGCAGTTCTTC
cdr3_aa: CSVKGLAGRNEQFF

v_call: TRBV2
j_call: TRBJ2-7
clone_size: NA
d_call: TRBD1
cdr3_nt: TGTGCCAGCAGGGAAACCGGGACAGCCTACGAGCAGTACTTC
cdr3_aa: CASRETGTAYEQYF

v_call: TRBV18
j_call: TRBJ2-1
clone_size: NA
d_call: TRBD2
cdr3_nt: TGTGCCAGCTCACCAATGACTAGCGGGAGGACGGGCAATGAGCAGTTCTTC
cdr3_aa: CASSPMTSGRTGNEQFF

v_call: TRBV10-1
j_call: TRBJ1-1
clone_size: NA
d_call: NA
cdr3_nt: TGCGCCAGCAGTGAGTGGGATACCGCTGAAGCTTTCTTT
cdr3_aa: CASSEWDTAEAFF

v_call: TRBV7-2
j_call: TRBJ2-5
clone_size: NA
d_call: NA
cdr3_nt: TGTGCCAGCAGCTTACGGGGGAGTATTGGCCAAGAGACCCAGTACTTC
cdr3_aa: CASSLRGSIGQETQYF

v_call: TRBV18
j_call: TRBJ2-1
clone_size: NA
d_call: TRBD2
cdr3_nt: TGTGCCAGCTCACCTAAAGCGGGAGGGCCAGCTGGATGGAATGAGCAGTTCTTC
cdr3_aa: CASSPKAGGPAGWNEQFF

v_call: TRBV5-8
j_call: TRBJ2-2
clone_size: NA
d_call: NA
cdr3_nt: TGTGCCAGCAGCATAGGGTTGGGGCACACCGGGGAGCTGTTTTTT
cdr3_aa: CASSIGLGHTGELFF

v_call: TRBV7-6
j_call: TRBJ1-1
clone_size: NA
d_call: NA
cdr3_nt: TGTGCCAGCAGCTTAGTTCCGAACACTGAAGCTTTCTTT
cdr3_aa: CASSLVPNTEAFF

v_call: TRBV5-1
j_call: TRBJ2-1
clone_size: NA
d_call: NA
cdr3_nt: TGCGCCAGCAGCTTGGGGCGGAGTAGGATATTGGCCTACAATGAGCAGTTCTTC
cdr3_aa: CASSLGRSRILAYNEQFF

v_call: TRBV19
j_call: TRBJ2-3
clone_size: NA
d_call: NA
cdr3_nt: TGTGCCAGCCAAGGCACCCTGGGCGCAGATACGCAGTATTTT
cdr3_aa: CASQGTLGADTQYF

v_call: TRBV30
j_call: TRBJ2-7
clone_size: NA
d_call: NA
cdr3_nt: TGTGCCTGGACCCCAGGGGGGGCCCCCTACACGCAGTACTTC
cdr3_aa: CAWTPGGAPYTQYF

v_call: TRBV10-2
j_call: TRBJ2-7
clone_size: few
d_call: TRBD2
cdr3_nt: TGCGCCAGCAGTGTGGGGACTAGGAGCGAGCAGTACTTC
cdr3_aa: CASSVGTRSEQYF

v_call: TRBV28
j_call: TRBJ1-4
clone_size: NA
d_call: NA
cdr3_nt: TGTGCCAGTTCGGGGGGTCTAGGGGAAAAACTGTTTTTT
cdr3_aa: CASSGGLGEKLFF

v_call: TRBV6-5
j_call: TRBJ1-5
clone_size: NA
d_call: NA
cdr3_nt: TGTGCCAGCAGTATTACAGCTTATAGCAATCAGCCCCAGCATTTT
cdr3_aa: CASSITAYSNQPQHF

v_call: TRBV6-5
j_call: TRBJ2-5
clone_size: NA
d_call: NA
cdr3_nt: TGTGCCAGCAGTTACTCTAGGTTACAAGAGACCCAGTACTTC
cdr3_aa: CASSYSRLQETQYF

v_call: TRBV5-1
j_call: TRBJ2-7
clone_size: NA
d_call: NA
cdr3_nt: TGCGCCAGCAGCTTGAATACAGGGGGGGACTACGAGCAGTACTTC
cdr3_aa: CASSLNTGGDYEQYF

v_call: TRBV15
j_call: TRBJ1-2
clone_size: NA
d_call: NA
cdr3_nt: TGTGCCACCAGCAGAGATAACATCTATGGCTACACCTTC
cdr3_aa: CATSRDNIYGYTF

v_call: TRBV27
j_call: TRBJ2-5
clone_size: NA
d_call: NA
cdr3_nt: TGTGCCAGCAGTTTATCGCTAGAGACCCAGTACTTC
cdr3_aa: CASSLSLETQYF

v_call: TRBV11-3
j_call: TRBJ2-5
clone_size: NA
d_call: NA
cdr3_nt: TGTGCCAGCAGCTTCAGGCCTAGGGAGACCCAGTACTTC
cdr3_aa: CASSFRPRETQYF

v_call: TRBV10-1
j_call: TRBJ2-3
clone_size: NA
d_call: NA
cdr3_nt: TGCGCCAGCAGCCACCCGACAGGTGGGAAGGATACGCAGTATTTT
cdr3_aa: CASSHPTGGKDTQYF

v_call: TRBV6-5
j_call: TRBJ2-5
clone_size: once
d_call: NA
cdr3_nt: TGTGCCAGCAGTAGGACCCTGTATGGGGAAGAGACCCAGTACTTC
cdr3_aa: CASSRTLYGEETQYF

v_call: TRBV28
j_call: TRBJ1-2
clone_size: NA
d_call: NA
cdr3_nt: TGTGCCAGCAGTCACGGGACATCAGGCACCCCTGACACCTTC
cdr3_aa: CASSHGTSGTPDTF

v_call: TRBV7-2
j_call: TRBJ2-3
clone_size: NA
d_call: TRBD2
cdr3_nt: TGTGCCAGCAGCGGCCCTACGCGGGGGAGCACAGATACGCAGTATTTT
cdr3_aa: CASSGPTRGSTDTQYF

v_call: TRBV12-5
j_call: TRBJ2-1
clone_size: NA
d_call: NA
cdr3_nt: TGTGCTAGTGGTTTTTTCAATGAGCAGTTCTTC
cdr3_aa: CASGFFNEQFF

v_call: TRBV30
j_call: TRBJ2-3
clone_size: NA
d_call: NA
cdr3_nt: TGTGCCTGGAGTGGACTTAGAACAGATACGCAGTATTTT
cdr3_aa: CAWSGLRTDTQYF

v_call: TRBV2
j_call: TRBJ2-5
clone_size: NA
d_call: NA
cdr3_nt: TGTGCCAGCAGCACACAAGAGACCCAGTACTTC
cdr3_aa: CASSTQETQYF

v_call: TRBV4-1
j_call: TRBJ2-7
clone_size: NA
d_call: NA
cdr3_nt: TGCGCCAGCAGCCAAGAGAAGGTGAATGGTGGGTACGAGCAGTACTTC
cdr3_aa: CASSQEKVNGGYEQYF

v_call: TRBV5-8
j_call: TRBJ1-3
clone_size: NA
d_call: TRBD1
cdr3_nt: TGTGCCAGCAGCTACGAGACAGGGGGCGTCGGAAACACCATATATTTT
cdr3_aa: CASSYETGGVGNTIYF

v_call: TRBV6-5
j_call: TRBJ1-1
clone_size: NA
d_call: NA
cdr3_nt: TGTGCCAGCAGTTACGGGACGGCGAACACTGAAGCTTTCTTT
cdr3_aa: CASSYGTANTEAFF

v_call: TRBV5-4
j_call: TRBJ2-5
clone_size: NA
d_call: TRBD2
cdr3_nt: TGTGCCAGCAGTCGGGGGGTTGAGACCCAGTACTTC
cdr3_aa: CASSRGVETQYF

v_call: TRBV21-1
j_call: TRBJ2-5
clone_size: NA
d_call: NA
cdr3_nt: TGTGCCAGCAGCAAAGTGGGGCCCCAGGGGGCGACTGAGGGAGAGACCCAGTACTTC
cdr3_aa: CASSKVGPQGATEGETQYF

v_call: TRBV6-5
j_call: TRBJ1-2
clone_size: NA
d_call: NA
cdr3_nt: TGTGCCAGCAGCCTGGACACCCTGGGGAACTATGGCTACACCTTC
cdr3_aa: CASSLDTLGNYGYTF

v_call: TRBV29-1
j_call: TRBJ2-1
clone_size: NA
d_call: TRBD2
cdr3_nt: TGCAGCGTTGATAAGCGGGAGGGCAATGAGCAGTTCTTC
cdr3_aa: CSVDKREGNEQFF

v_call: TRBV6-5
j_call: TRBJ1-5
clone_size: NA
d_call: NA
cdr3_nt: TGTGCCAGCAGCCCCCTAAATCAGCCCCAGCATTTT
cdr3_aa: CASSPLNQPQHF